This T cell receptor beta chain was sequenced in a study of T cell responses to AZD1222 COVID-19 vaccine. The wider study: Second-dose intervals of approximately 4 or approximately 12 weeks were pooled.

With respect to this clone: Its antigen is not identified.

The method was immunoSEQ multiplex PCR; TCRdb's version includes in-frame clones alone and lacks a portion of them. The sample includes roughly 36,000 clones, roughly 89% of them seen just once. Study findings and constraints: Nearly half of the spike-specific TCRs reportedly recognize variant regions that carry no mutations. Clonal diversity was possibly underestimated, and the donors were mostly white British, with more females.

This CDR3 is built from 16 residues. Germline CDR1 MGHRA, CDR2 YSYEKL. J was trimmed by 3 bases and V by 1 base; bases with no gene match: 1. The sample was peripheral blood, taken on day 0 of AZD1222 vaccination. The clonotype was recovered from an adult in good health. The rearrangement joins TRBV4-1 to TRBJ2-1, with TRBD2 identical over 12 bases. The CDR3 sequence: CASSQGGLAGYNEQFF. In nucleotides, the CDR3 is TGCGCCAGCAGCCAAGGGGGACTAGCGGGCTACAATGAGCAGTTCTTC.